These T cell receptor beta chains were read from a single sample in a study of cytomegalovirus exposure and HLA in healthy donors. The repertoire was sequenced with immunoSEQ multiplex PCR; TCRdb's copy has only in-frame clones and lacks some. The sample records 200,000 to 250,000 clones, 65% to 85% being singletons. Sequencing was carried out using PBMCs. All receptors derive from a man aged 45-60 years in good health and CMV-seronegative. The CDR3 runs from the conserved cysteine through the conserved F or W. The D gene is left open where the match is weak. Where a row states a size, it is once, few, many or the class of an expanded clone; other rows omit it.

J gene	clone size	D gene	V gene	CDR3 DNA	CDR3 protein
TRBJ2-5	once	NA	TRBV15	TGTGCCACCAGCAGAGAGGACAGACAAGAGACCCAGTACTTC	CATSREDRQETQYF
TRBJ1-1	NA	TRBD1	TRBV19	TGTGCCAGTAGTGTCTTGGACAGGCGGGTGACTGAAGCTTTCTTT	CASSVLDRRVTEAFF
TRBJ1-1	once	NA	TRBV7-9	TGTGCCAGCAGCTTAGAAACAGCGAACACTGAAGCTTTCTTT	CASSLETANTEAFF
TRBJ2-7	NA	NA	TRBV20-1	TGCAGTGCATTACACTACGAGCAGTACTTC	CSALHYEQYF
TRBJ2-4	few	TRBD1	TRBV28	TGTGCCAGCAGTTCCCAGCTGAGGGCAGGGGGCTTAAACATTCAGTACTTC	CASSSQLRAGGLNIQYF
TRBJ2-3	NA	NA	TRBV27	TGTGCCAGCACTTGGCTGAGCGGGAGCACAGATACGCAGTATTTT	CASTWLSGSTDTQYF
TRBJ2-7	NA	TRBD2	TRBV27	TGTGCCAGCAGTTCACTAGCGAGGACCGTCTACGAGCAGTACTTC	CASSSLARTVYEQYF
TRBJ2-1	NA	TRBD2	TRBV2	TGTGCCAGCAGTGAATCTAGCGGGAGTTTCGGTGAGCAGTTCTTC	CASSESSGSFGEQFF
TRBJ1-2	NA	TRBD1	TRBV6-1	TGTGCCAGCAGTCGAGGGACAGTTTATGGCTACACCTTC	CASSRGTVYGYTF
TRBJ2-1	NA	TRBD2	TRBV5-1	TGCGCCAGCAGCTTGGGGGGAGGGCCGGGGTCCTACAATGAGCAGTTCTTC	CASSLGGGPGSYNEQFF
TRBJ2-1	NA	NA	TRBV6-5	TGTGCCAGCGTGGGAGTTAAGGGCCATGAGCAGTTCTTC	CASVGVKGHEQFF
TRBJ1-5	NA	NA	TRBV27	TGTGCCAGCAGGTATCAGGGTCTGGGTCAGCCCCAGCATTTT	CASRYQGLGQPQHF
TRBJ2-7	NA	TRBD1	TRBV5-1	TGCGCCAGCAGCGCCCTCGGGCAGGGGGCCTACGAGCAGTACTTC	CASSALGQGAYEQYF
TRBJ2-2	NA	TRBD1	TRBV5-4	TGTGCCAGCAGCCAAGGGGGCGAGAAAACCGGGGAGCTGTTTTTT	CASSQGGEKTGELFF
TRBJ2-1	NA	TRBD2	TRBV6-4	TGTGCCAGCAGTGACGGGAGGGTAGCCTACAATGAGCAGTTCTTC	CASSDGRVAYNEQFF
TRBJ2-7	NA	NA	TRBV2	TGTGCCACCTCCGTCCAGGGAACCTACGAGCAGTACTTC	CATSVQGTYEQYF
TRBJ2-7	NA	NA	TRBV6-6	TGTGCCAGCAGCTCCGACAGCCACCCGTCTCCCTACGAGCAGTACTTC	CASSSDSHPSPYEQYF
TRBJ2-7	NA	NA	TRBV2	TGTGCCAGCAGTAATATAGCGGAGAAAGGCTACGAGCAGTACTTC	CASSNIAEKGYEQYF
TRBJ1-1	NA	NA	TRBV19	TGTGCCAGTAGTATGGGAGGGAACACTGAAGCTTTCTTT	CASSMGGNTEAFF
TRBJ2-6	NA	TRBD1	TRBV11-1	TGTGCCAGCAGCTTAGGACAGGGGTCTGGGGCCAACGTCCTGACTTTC	CASSLGQGSGANVLTF
TRBJ1-5	NA	TRBD1	TRBV19	TGTGCCAGTAGTATACCCTCGACAGGGTGGGTCAATCAGCCCCAGCATTTT	CASSIPSTGWVNQPQHF
TRBJ2-3	NA	NA	TRBV28	TGTGCCAGCAGTTTCCGAGAGCGGGCAGATACGCAGTATTTT	CASSFRERADTQYF
TRBJ2-4	once	NA	TRBV7-2	TGTGCCAGCAGCTTAGTCGGGCAGGGAAACATTCAGTACTTC	CASSLVGQGNIQYF
TRBJ2-5	NA	NA	TRBV2	TGTGCCAGCATGCGTCCGGGAAGCGAGACCCAGTACTTC	CASMRPGSETQYF
TRBJ2-1	NA	NA	TRBV7-9	TGTGCCAGCAGCTTAGGGAACGGGAGCCCGGGGGATGAGCAGTTCTTC	CASSLGNGSPGDEQFF
TRBJ2-7	few	NA	TRBV6-6	TGTGCCAGCAGTACGGGACAAAGCTCCTACGAGCAGTACTTC	CASSTGQSSYEQYF
TRBJ2-5	NA	TRBD2	TRBV11-2	TGTGCCAGCAGCGCTACTAGCGGGCCGTACCAAGAGACCCAGTACTTC	CASSATSGPYQETQYF
TRBJ2-1	NA	NA	TRBV11-3	TGTGCCAGCAGCTCGCTAGGAGGTTCCGATGAGCAGTTCTTC	CASSSLGGSDEQFF
TRBJ2-4	NA	NA	TRBV6-1	TGTGCCAGCAGTGAGCGGACAGTAGCCAAAAACATTCAGTACTTC	CASSERTVAKNIQYF
TRBJ2-7	once	NA	TRBV2	TGTGCCAGTACCATTCTAGCGTTTACCTACGAGCAGTACTTC	CASTILAFTYEQYF
TRBJ1-4	NA	NA	TRBV2	TGTGCCAGCAGTGGACAGGTGGTAACTAATGAAAAACTGTTTTTT	CASSGQVVTNEKLFF
TRBJ2-7	few	NA	TRBV7-8	TGTGCCAGCAGCTTAAACAGCTTAACCTACGAGCAGTACTTC	CASSLNSLTYEQYF
TRBJ1-1	NA	TRBD1	TRBV28	TGTGCCAGCACTCCCCCGGGACAGGGGGCTTTCTTT	CASTPPGQGAFF
TRBJ2-5	NA	NA	TRBV29-1	TGCAGCGTCAGCAGCGTGGAAGAGACCCAGTACTTC	CSVSSVEETQYF
TRBJ1-1	NA	NA	TRBV28	TGTGCCAGCAGTTTAAGGGGTGGCGGCACTGAAGCTTTCTTT	CASSLRGGGTEAFF
TRBJ2-3	few	NA	TRBV6-6	TGTGCCAGCAGTTACGGCCTTGGTACGCAGTATTTT	CASSYGLGTQYF